These T cell receptor beta chains were read from a single sample in a study of EBV T-cell therapy then PD-1 blockade in nasopharyngeal carcinoma. This table comes from immunoSEQ multiplex PCR, and its TCRdb copy is limited to in-frame clones, with some not included. Here the sample spans fewer than 25,000 clones, about 87% being singletons. These TCRs' antigens remain unknown. The sequenced sample was CD8+ T cells from blood, obtained around day 65 from a patient whose treatment included autologous EBV-specific T cells and nivolumab. Every receptor here comes from a man aged 40-55 years with nasopharyngeal carcinoma. CDR3s include the opening cysteine and the closing phenylalanine or tryptophan. A D gene is named only where the DNA matches it firmly. The size of a clone is reported for some rows only, either as once, few or many, or as a class for expanded clones.

v_gene	abundance	d_gene	j_gene	CDR3nt	CDR3aa
TRBV19	NA	NA	TRBJ1-2	TGTGCCAGTAGTACCGAGGCCTTCTCCCTCTACTATGGCTACACCTTC	CASSTEAFSLYYGYTF
TRBV6-2/TRBV6-3	NA	TRBD2	TRBJ2-3	TGTGCCAGCAGTGCGGGGGGCCACACAGATACGCAGTATTTT	CASSAGGHTDTQYF
TRBV4-1	NA	NA	TRBJ2-6	TGCGCCAGCAGCCAAGAACAGGGCTCTGGGGCCAACGTCCTGACTTTC	CASSQEQGSGANVLTF
TRBV7-2	NA	NA	TRBJ2-5	TGTGCCAGCACCTCGATTGGGGCTAGGGGGGAGACCCAGTACTTC	CASTSIGARGETQYF
TRBV6-5	NA	TRBD2	TRBJ2-1	TGTGCCAGCAGTCACAGTGGCGGGGGGGCGTGGGAGCAGTTCTTC	CASSHSGGGAWEQFF
TRBV7-9	NA	TRBD2	TRBJ2-7	TGTGCCAGCAGGCCTAGCGGGGGGGCCTACGAGCAGTACTTC	CASRPSGGAYEQYF
TRBV29-1	few	NA	TRBJ2-1	TGCAGCGCGAGACTCGAGAGCTCCTACAATGAGCAGTTCTTC	CSARLESSYNEQFF
TRBV5-4	NA	TRBD1	TRBJ2-7	TGTGCCAGCAGCTTCACAGGGGGCCACTACGAGCAGTACTTC	CASSFTGGHYEQYF
TRBV4-2	few	NA	TRBJ1-1	TGTGCCAGCAGCCAACCACCCAGGGGCCGCAACACTGAAGCTTTCTTT	CASSQPPRGRNTEAFF
TRBV27	NA	NA	TRBJ2-3	TGTGCCAGCTCGGACAGATTCACAGATACGCAGTATTTT	CASSDRFTDTQYF
TRBV7-6	once	TRBD1	TRBJ2-1	TGTGCCAGCAGCTTTTCCGGGACAGGCGACAATGAGCAGTTCTTC	CASSFSGTGDNEQFF
TRBV4-3	NA	NA	TRBJ2-7	TGCGCCAGCAGCCAAGATATTGGGGAGAGCTCCTACGAGCAGTACTTC	CASSQDIGESSYEQYF
TRBV29-1	NA	TRBD1	TRBJ1-2	TGCAGCGTCGTGACAGGGGGCGCGAACTATGGCTACACCTTC	CSVVTGGANYGYTF
TRBV9	NA	NA	TRBJ2-7	TGTGCCAGCAGCGTAGGAATAGGTCCCTACGAGCAGTACTTC	CASSVGIGPYEQYF
TRBV23-1	NA	TRBD1	TRBJ1-5	TGCGCCAGCAGTCAATTGGGACAGGGCTATAGCAATCAGCCCCAGCATTTT	CASSQLGQGYSNQPQHF
TRBV27	NA	NA	TRBJ2-7	TGTGCCAGCAGTGCGGGATCAGTCTACGAGCAGTACTTC	CASSAGSVYEQYF
TRBV30	NA	NA	TRBJ1-4	TGTGCCTGGAGTGTAGCCGTCAATGAAAAACTGTTTTTT	CAWSVAVNEKLFF
TRBV11-3	NA	NA	TRBJ2-1	TGTGCCAGCAGCTTAAGCCAGTACAATGAGCAGTTCTTC	CASSLSQYNEQFF
TRBV4-3	NA	TRBD2	TRBJ2-3	TGCGCCAGCAGCCAAGATCGCGGGGGGGCAGATACGCAGTATTTT	CASSQDRGGADTQYF
TRBV7-9	NA	NA	TRBJ1-1	TGTGCCAGCAGGGCAGGACCGGTGGACACTGAAGCTTTCTTT	CASRAGPVDTEAFF
TRBV2	NA	NA	TRBJ1-5	TGTGCCAGCAGTCAGGGATTCGGCCGGCAGCCCCAGCATTTT	CASSQGFGRQPQHF
TRBV24-1	NA	NA	TRBJ2-3	TGTGCCACCAGTGTGAAGGTTAAAGCAGATACGCAGTATTTT	CATSVKVKADTQYF
TRBV9	NA	NA	TRBJ2-7	TGTGCCAGCAGCGTAGGGGGGGACGAGCAGTACTTC	CASSVGGDEQYF
TRBV9	NA	NA	TRBJ1-2	TGTGCCAGCAGCGTAACCCCCGGGGCTACTAACTATGGCTACACCTTC	CASSVTPGATNYGYTF
TRBV4-2	few	NA	TRBJ1-5	TGTGCCAGCAGCCAAGACGTTCATAGCAATCAGCCCCAGCATTTT	CASSQDVHSNQPQHF
TRBV9	NA	TRBD1	TRBJ2-1	TGTGCCAGCAGCGTTTCGCCCCAGCGGAGACAGGGGGCAAATGAGCAGTTCTTC	CASSVSPQRRQGANEQFF
TRBV5-6	NA	TRBD2	TRBJ2-1	TGTGCCAGCAGCTTTCGACTAGCGGAGAATGAGCAGTTCTTC	CASSFRLAENEQFF
TRBV24-1	few	NA	TRBJ2-7	TGTGCCACCAGTGATGGAACGGACAGCTCCTACGAGCAGTACTTC	CATSDGTDSSYEQYF
TRBV24-1	NA	TRBD2	TRBJ2-1	TGTGCCACCAGTGATTTGAGACTAGCGGGCGTCGAGCAGTTCTTC	CATSDLRLAGVEQFF
TRBV6-4	once	TRBD2	TRBJ2-3	TGTGCCAGCAGTGACGGCGGGGGGGACACAGATACGCAGTATTTT	CASSDGGGDTDTQYF
TRBV6-2/TRBV6-3	NA	TRBD1	TRBJ2-2	TGTGCCAGCGGCCGGGACAGAGATTACACCGGGGAGCTGTTTTTT	CASGRDRDYTGELFF
TRBV4-2	NA	TRBD2	TRBJ2-5	TGTGCCAGCAGCCAAGAGCGGGGGGGCCAAGAGACCCAGTACTTC	CASSQERGGQETQYF
TRBV5-5	NA	NA	TRBJ1-1	TGTGCCAGCAGCCCAAGGGGGGGGACTGAAGCTTTCTTT	CASSPRGGTEAFF
TRBV6-2/TRBV6-3	NA	NA	TRBJ2-3	TGTGCCAGCAGCCGGACTGACACAGATACGCAGTATTTT	CASSRTDTDTQYF